Listed below are T cell receptor beta chains from one sample, sequenced in a study of T cell changes during pregnancy in multiple sclerosis. Sequencing used immunoSEQ multiplex PCR; TCRdb keeps in-frame clones, though not all of them. The data show around 24,000 clones, approximately 90% seen once. This material consisted of CD8+ T cells from peripheral blood mononuclear cells, taken in the first trimester of pregnancy. Receptors originate from a female donor in good health, enrolled as a control in a pregnancy study. CDR3s include the opening cysteine and the closing phenylalanine or tryptophan. Fields, in order: J gene, D gene, clone size, V gene, CDR3 protein, CDR3 DNA. The D gene is left open where the match is weak. Part of the rows lack a size; the others show once, few, many or a class for expanded clones.

TRBJ1-2 | TRBD1 | NA | TRBV19 | CASSTPWGQGNYGYTF | TGTGCCAGTAGTACCCCATGGGGACAGGGCAACTATGGCTACACCTTC
TRBJ2-1 | NA | NA | TRBV29-1 | CSANRRIRNEQFF | TGCAGCGCGAACAGGAGAATCCGCAATGAGCAGTTCTTC
TRBJ2-7 | NA | NA | TRBV11-2 | CASSLVDSYEQYF | TGTGCCAGCAGCTTAGTAGACTCCTACGAGCAGTACTTC
TRBJ1-4 | NA | once | TRBV27 | CASSLGGEKLFF | TGTGCCAGCAGTTTAGGGGGGGAAAAACTGTTTTTT
TRBJ2-7 | TRBD1 | NA | TRBV2 | CASSGTGGPSYEQYF | TGTGCCAGCAGTGGGACAGGGGGCCCTTCCTACGAGCAGTACTTC
TRBJ1-1 | NA | once | TRBV4-2 | CASSQDHAAVNTEAFF | TGTGCCAGCAGCCAAGACCACGCGGCGGTAAACACTGAAGCTTTCTTT
TRBJ1-4 | TRBD1 | NA | TRBV9 | CASSVGQHNEKLFF | TGTGCCAGCAGCGTGGGACAGCATAATGAAAAACTGTTTTTT
TRBJ2-3 | TRBD1 | NA | TRBV15 | CATSSTGGGIDTQYF | TGTGCCACCAGCAGCACAGGGGGTGGAATAGATACGCAGTATTTT
TRBJ1-1 | NA | medium-sized | TRBV2 | CASSEVEHRSTEAFF | TGTGCCAGCAGTGAAGTGGAGCACAGGTCTACTGAAGCTTTCTTT
TRBJ1-3 | NA | NA | TRBV10-3 | CAISDGAGGNTIYF | TGTGCCATCAGTGATGGGGCAGGCGGAAACACCATATATTTT
TRBJ2-7 | TRBD2 | once | TRBV11-1 | CASSPSGTSYEQYF | TGTGCCAGCAGCCCCTCCGGGACTAGCTACGAGCAGTACTTC
TRBJ2-7 | NA | NA | TRBV7-6 | CASSLNGVTYEQYF | TGTGCCAGCAGCCTAAACGGGGTGACCTACGAGCAGTACTTC
TRBJ2-1 | NA | NA | TRBV28 | CASSTGYNEQFF | TGTGCCAGCAGTACGGGGTACAATGAGCAGTTCTTC
TRBJ2-5 | NA | medium-sized | TRBV5-6 | CASSATGRETQYF | TGTGCCAGCAGCGCGACAGGGAGGGAGACCCAGTACTTC
TRBJ2-7 | NA | NA | TRBV2 | CASIETGTYEQYF | TGTGCCAGCATTGAGACAGGTACCTACGAGCAGTACTTC
TRBJ1-5 | NA | NA | TRBV27 | CASSLCGLSNQPQHF | TGTGCCAGCAGTTTATGTGGACTCAGCAATCAGCCCCAGCATTTT
TRBJ2-1 | TRBD1 | NA | TRBV29-1 | CSVEGGDRGPDNEQFF | TGCAGCGTTGAGGGGGGGGACAGGGGGCCTGACAATGAGCAGTTCTTC
TRBJ2-1 | NA | NA | TRBV4-1 | CASSQEAREQFF | TGCGCCAGCAGCCAAGAAGCCCGGGAGCAGTTCTTC
TRBJ2-2 | TRBD1 | once | TRBV5-1 | CASSFPEGQGDTGELFF | TGCGCCAGCAGCTTTCCCGAGGGGCAGGGGGACACCGGGGAGCTGTTTTTT
TRBJ1-6 | NA | NA | TRBV9 | CASSVDGGAVLHF | TGTGCCAGCAGCGTAGATGGGGGGGCTGTCCTCCACTTT
TRBJ2-1 | NA | once | TRBV10-3 | CAISESMAGSYNEQFF | TGTGCCATCAGTGAGTCGATGGCGGGCTCCTACAATGAGCAGTTCTTC
TRBJ1-1 | NA | once | TRBV29-1 | CSAWAGPEAFF | TGCAGCGCCTGGGCAGGGCCTGAAGCTTTCTTT
TRBJ2-3 | NA | few | TRBV27 | CASSSPGTTSTDTQYF | TGTGCCAGCAGTTCTCCCGGGACAACTAGCACAGATACGCAGTATTTT
TRBJ2-3 | NA | NA | TRBV6-6 | CASSYGAASTDTQYF | TGTGCCAGCAGTTACGGAGCGGCTAGCACAGATACGCAGTATTTT
TRBJ2-4 | NA | NA | TRBV27 | CATIAKNIQYF | TGTGCCACCATAGCCAAAAACATTCAGTACTTC
TRBJ1-2 | NA | NA | TRBV6-5 | CASREGYGYTF | TGTGCCAGCAGGGAGGGCTATGGCTACACCTTC
TRBJ1-5 | NA | NA | TRBV7-2 | CASRLLGASNQPQHF | TGTGCCAGCCGTCTCTTAGGGGCAAGCAATCAGCCCCAGCATTTT
TRBJ2-7 | TRBD2 | once | TRBV9 | CASSVGLAGGTYEQYF | TGTGCCAGCAGCGTAGGATTAGCGGGGGGGACGTACGAGCAGTACTTC
TRBJ1-6 | NA | once | TRBV30 | CACPGNNSPLHF | TGTGCCTGCCCGGGAAATAATTCACCCCTCCACTTT
TRBJ2-7 | TRBD1 | NA | TRBV2 | CASKGQGSSYEQYF | TGTGCCAGCAAGGGACAGGGGTCCTCCTACGAGCAGTACTTC
TRBJ1-5 | NA | NA | TRBV7-2 | CASSLLQADQPQHF | TGTGCCAGCAGCCTATTACAGGCCGATCAGCCCCAGCATTTT
TRBJ1-3 | NA | NA | TRBV2 | CASSEDLPGTIYF | TGTGCCAGCAGTGAAGATCTGCCCGGGACCATATATTTT
TRBJ1-6 | TRBD1 | NA | TRBV4-3 | CASSRTETGGISPLHF | TGCGCCAGCAGCCGAACCGAGACAGGGGGCATTTCACCCCTCCACTTT
TRBJ2-3 | NA | NA | TRBV7-9 | CASSGAADTQYF | TGTGCCAGCAGCGGGGCCGCAGATACGCAGTATTTT
TRBJ1-2 | NA | NA | TRBV29-1 | CSVGGAATNYGYTF | TGCAGCGTCGGGGGGGCAGCCACTAACTATGGCTACACCTTC
TRBJ1-2 | NA | NA | TRBV5-1 | CASSLADIQDYGYTF | TGCGCCAGCAGCTTGGCCGACATTCAGGACTATGGCTACACCTTC
TRBJ2-3 | NA | NA | TRBV5-6 | CASSLTGHTDTQYF | TGTGCCAGCAGCTTGACAGGCCACACAGATACGCAGTATTTT
TRBJ2-1 | TRBD1 | NA | TRBV4-3 | CASSQPGQGNNEQFF | TGCGCCAGCAGCCAGCCGGGACAGGGGAACAATGAGCAGTTCTTC
TRBJ1-2 | NA | NA | TRBV9 | CASSPPGEYGYTF | TGTGCCAGCAGCCCGCCTGGAGAGTATGGCTACACCTTC
TRBJ1-2 | TRBD1 | NA | TRBV11-2 | CASTDTQGERGYTF | TGTGCCAGCACAGATACACAGGGGGAGCGTGGCTACACCTTC